This record looks at one T cell receptor (beta chain) sequence and its context. The data were obtained in a study of shared T cell receptors in the human thymus. Clones were sequenced by immunoSEQ multiplex PCR, and TCRdb holds only the in-frame ones, with some missing. Among approximately 580,000 clones listed, around three quarters were seen once. The CDR3 is made up of 14 amino acids. Germline-derived CDR1 and CDR2 are WSHSY and SAAADI. J gave up 2 bases and V 6 bases, and 6 bases lay outside the gene matches. This same sample was also taken into another study, of human thymus T cells.

What was sequenced was thymocytes. The chain combines TRBV10-2 with TRBJ2-7, with 8 bases fitting TRBD1. The clonotype comes from a boy under two years old with a congenital heart defect. CDR3 protein: CASSPGQGPYEQYF. The CDR3 DNA sequence: TGCGCCAGCAGCCCCGGACAGGGACCCTACGAGCAGTACTTC.